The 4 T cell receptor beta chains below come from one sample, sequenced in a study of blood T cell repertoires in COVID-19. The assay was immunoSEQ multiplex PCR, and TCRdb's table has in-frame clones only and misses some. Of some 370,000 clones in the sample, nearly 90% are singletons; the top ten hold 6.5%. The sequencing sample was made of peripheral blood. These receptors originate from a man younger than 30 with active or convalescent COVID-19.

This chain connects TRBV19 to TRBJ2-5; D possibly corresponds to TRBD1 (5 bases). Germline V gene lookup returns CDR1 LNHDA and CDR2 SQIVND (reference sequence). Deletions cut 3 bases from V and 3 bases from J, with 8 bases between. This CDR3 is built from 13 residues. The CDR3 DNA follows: TGTGCCAGTAGTATGGGGCACAAAGAGACCCAGTACTTC. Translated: CASSMGHKETQYF.

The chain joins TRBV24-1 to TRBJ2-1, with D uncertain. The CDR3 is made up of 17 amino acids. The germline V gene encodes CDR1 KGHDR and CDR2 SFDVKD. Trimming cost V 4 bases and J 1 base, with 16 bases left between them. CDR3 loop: CATSDPTKPLSYNEQFF. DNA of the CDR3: TGTGCCACCAGTGACCCTACTAAGCCATTATCCTACAATGAGCAGTTCTTC.

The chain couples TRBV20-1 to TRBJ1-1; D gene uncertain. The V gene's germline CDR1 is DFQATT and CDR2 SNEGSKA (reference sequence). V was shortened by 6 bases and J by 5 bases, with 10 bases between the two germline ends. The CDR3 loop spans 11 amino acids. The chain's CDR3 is CSARPGTEAFF. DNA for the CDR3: TGCAGTGCCCGACCGGGGACTGAAGCTTTCTTT.

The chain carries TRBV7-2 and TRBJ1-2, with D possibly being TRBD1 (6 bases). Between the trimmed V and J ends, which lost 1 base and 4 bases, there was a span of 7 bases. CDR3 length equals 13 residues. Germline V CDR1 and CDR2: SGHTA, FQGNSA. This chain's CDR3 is CASSLGRGYGYTF. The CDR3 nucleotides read TGTGCCAGCAGCTTAGGCAGGGGCTATGGCTACACCTTC. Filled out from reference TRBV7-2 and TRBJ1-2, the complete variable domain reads GAGVSQSPSNKVTEKGKDVELRCDPISGHTALYWYRQSLGQGLEFLIYFQGNSAPDKSGLPSDRFSAERTGGSVSTLTIQRTQQEDSAVYLCASSLGRGYGYTFGSGTRLTVV.